This T cell receptor (beta chain) was observed in a study of persistence of HIV-infected CD4 T cells. Study background: A median of 8 years of suppressive ART preceded sampling. Regarding the study as a whole: Rare CMV-responding cells carrying HIV-1 proviruses were not analyzed separately for TCR. TCRbeta richness was lower in CMV- and Gag-responding cells than in anti-CD3/anti-CD28-responding cells.

The libraries were made with immunoSEQ version 4 in survey mode. Each sample used up to about 1 ug genomic DNA diluted to approximately 9.2 ng/uL. TCRdb's copy holds only in-frame clones and misses some; the assay was immunoSEQ multiplex PCR. The sample carries about 36,000 clones, over 75% recorded once. A remark on this clone: Its antigen remains unidentified.

Cells were stimulated with overlapping HIV-1 Gag 15-mer peptides. CD40L/CD69 double-negative CD45RO-high memory CD4+ T cells were collected. The junction had 7 bases not matched to a gene; V was cut back by 5 bases and J by 0 bases. CDR3 length: 16 amino acids. The V gene's germline CDR1 is MDHEN and CDR2 SYDVKM. This clonotype was sampled from an adult with HIV. The donor label of this sample is uncertain. The sample consisted of cultured CD4+ T cells from PBMCs, taken from a patient who received antiretroviral therapy. The J gene is TRBJ2-1, the V gene TRBV28, with 7 bases identical to TRBD1. The CDR3 sequence: CASSTTGASSYNEQFF. The CDR3 DNA is TGTGCCAGCAGTACCACAGGGGCTAGCTCCTACAATGAGCAGTTCTTC. Together with reference TRBV28 and TRBJ2-1, the CDR3 gives the full variable domain: DVKVTQSSRYLVKRTGEKVFLECVQDMDHENMFWYRQDPGLGLRLIYFSYDVKMKEKGDIPEGYSVSREKKERFSLILESASTNQTSMYLCASSTTGASSYNEQFFGPGTRLTVL.